This T cell receptor beta chain is from a study of CD8+ T cells in alopecia areata. The CDR3 has 15 amino acids. V was pared by 3 bases and J by 3 bases, with 12 bases between. Per germline, CDR1 SNHLY and CDR2 FYNNEI. Isolated RNA was reverse transcribed into cDNA used as the sequencing template. Here immunoSEQ multiplex PCR was the method, and the copy in TCRdb shows in-frame clones only, minus some. Of about 150,000 clones in the sample, about 60% are singletons; the top ten hold approximately 4.3%. Study results and limitations: TCR sharing was clearer in mice than between patients, perhaps partly owing to patient HLA diversity.

In regard to this clone: Its specificity is unknown.

The rearrangement joins TRBV2 to TRBJ2-1; D is uncertain. This TCR was sampled from a human donor in good health. Sequencing used CD4+ T cells sorted from blood. CDR3 protein: CASSEIRSSYNEQFF. CDR3 DNA: TGTGCCAGCAGTGAGATACGGTCCAGCTACAATGAGCAGTTCTTC.